The 4 T cell receptor beta chains presented below share a single source sample, sequenced in a study of identical twins. TCRdb analysed the 5' RACE reads with MiXCR anew, one entry per CDR3 protein. Counted here are 1.5 million to 2 million distinct CDR3 sequences, less than 40% occurring once; the ten biggest clones make up about 0.3%. Material: cord blood. Every receptor here comes from a newborn girl in good health.

This clonotype was recorded at least ten times. The V gene is TRBV7-9, the J gene TRBJ2-1; 7 bases agree with TRBD2. The CDR3 totals 17 residues. The germline CDR1 and CDR2 sequences are SEHNR and FQNEAQ (reference sequence). J lost 0 bases, V lost 5 bases, and 10 bases had no gene match. The CDR3 DNA follows: TGTGCCAGCAGCGAAGGACTAGGTCCCAGCTCCTACAATGAGCAGTTCTTC. This translates into CASSEGLGPSSYNEQFF.

This clonotype was seen only a few times. The genes are TRBV5-6 and TRBJ2-1; no clear D. V was trimmed by 1 base and J by 8 bases, leaving 13 bases between them. Germline assignment: CDR1 SGHDT and CDR2 YYEEEE. This CDR3 is built from 14 residues. CDR3 loop: CASSLYRAKHEQFF. In DNA form, the CDR3 reads TGTGCCAGCAGCTTGTATCGAGCGAAGCATGAGCAGTTCTTC.

The rearrangement links TRBV20-1 to TRBJ2-1, with 8 nucleotides matching TRBD2. Trimming cost V 0 bases and J 13 bases; bases outside gene matches: 8. The CDR3 runs 13 residues. The germline CDR1 and CDR2 sequences are DFQATT and SNEGSKA (reference sequence). The CDR3 reads CSARERAGETQFF. The CDR3 nucleotides read TGCAGTGCTAGAGAGAGAGCGGGAGAGACCCAGTTCTTC.

V is TRBV27 and J is TRBJ1-2, with a weak D call TRBD1 (6 bases). The CDR3 sequence is 15 residues long. Germline V gene lookup returns CDR1 MNHEY and CDR2 SMNVEV (reference sequence). Trimming stripped 0 bases from V and 4 bases from J, with 12 bases between. CDR3 coding DNA: TGTGCCAGCAGTTTATCTGGGGGGCGCGCCTATGGCTACACCTTC. Amino acids: CASSLSGGRAYGYTF.